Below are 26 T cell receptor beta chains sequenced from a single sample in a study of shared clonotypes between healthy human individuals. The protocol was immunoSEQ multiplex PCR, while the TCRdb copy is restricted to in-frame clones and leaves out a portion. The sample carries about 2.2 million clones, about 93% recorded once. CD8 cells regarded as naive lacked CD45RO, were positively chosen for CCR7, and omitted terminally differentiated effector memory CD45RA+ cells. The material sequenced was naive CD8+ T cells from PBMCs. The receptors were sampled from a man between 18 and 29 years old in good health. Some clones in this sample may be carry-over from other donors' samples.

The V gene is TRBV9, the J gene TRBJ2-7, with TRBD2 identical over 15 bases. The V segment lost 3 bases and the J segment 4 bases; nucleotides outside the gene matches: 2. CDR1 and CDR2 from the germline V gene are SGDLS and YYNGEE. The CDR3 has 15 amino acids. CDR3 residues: CASSGGTSGRYEQYF. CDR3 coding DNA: TGTGCCAGCAGCGGAGGGACTAGCGGGAGGTACGAGCAGTACTTC.

The CDR3: CATSRGTGQINQPQHF. The CDR3 DNA reads as TGTGCCACCAGCAGAGGCACAGGCCAAATCAATCAGCCCCAGCATTTT. The J gene is TRBJ1-5, the V gene TRBV15; D perhaps matches TRBD1 (5 bases). Germline-derived CDR1 and CDR2 are LNHNV and YYDKDF (reference sequence). V dropped 1 base and J dropped 3 bases, with 13 bases sitting between them. The CDR3 extends over 16 amino acids.

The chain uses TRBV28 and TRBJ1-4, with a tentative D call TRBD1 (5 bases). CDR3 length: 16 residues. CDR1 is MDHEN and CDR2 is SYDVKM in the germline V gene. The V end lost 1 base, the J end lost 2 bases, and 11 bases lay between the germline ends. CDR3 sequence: CASSLSRGWTNEKLFF. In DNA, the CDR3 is TGTGCCAGCAGTTTATCCCGGGGGTGGACTAATGAAAAACTGTTTTTT.

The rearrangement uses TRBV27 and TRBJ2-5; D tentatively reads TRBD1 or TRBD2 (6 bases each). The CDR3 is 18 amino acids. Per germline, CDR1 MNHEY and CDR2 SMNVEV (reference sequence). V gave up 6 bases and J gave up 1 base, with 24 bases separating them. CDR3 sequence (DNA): TGTGCCAGCAGCCCGATCTTATCCATACAGGGAGGCCAAGAGACCCAGTACTTC. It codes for CASSPILSIQGGQETQYF.

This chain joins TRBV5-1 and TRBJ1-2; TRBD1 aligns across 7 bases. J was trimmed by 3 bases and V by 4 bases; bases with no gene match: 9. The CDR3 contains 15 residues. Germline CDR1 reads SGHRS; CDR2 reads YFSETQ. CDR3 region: CASSPKTGNDYGYTF. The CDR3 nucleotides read TGCGCCAGCAGCCCTAAGACAGGGAACGACTATGGCTACACCTTC. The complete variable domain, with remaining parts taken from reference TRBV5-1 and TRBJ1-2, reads KAGVTQTPRYLIKTRGQQVTLSCSPISGHRSVSWYQQTPGQGLQFLFEYFSETQRNKGNFPGRFSGRQFSNSRSEMNVSTLELGDSALYLCASSPKTGNDYGYTFGSGTRLTVV.

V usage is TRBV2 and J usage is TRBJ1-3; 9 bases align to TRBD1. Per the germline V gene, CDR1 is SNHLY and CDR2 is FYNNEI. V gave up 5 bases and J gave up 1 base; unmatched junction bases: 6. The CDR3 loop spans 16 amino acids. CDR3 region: CASSPGQGVSGNTIYF. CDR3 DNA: TGTGCCAGCAGTCCGGGACAGGGAGTTTCTGGAAACACCATATATTTT.

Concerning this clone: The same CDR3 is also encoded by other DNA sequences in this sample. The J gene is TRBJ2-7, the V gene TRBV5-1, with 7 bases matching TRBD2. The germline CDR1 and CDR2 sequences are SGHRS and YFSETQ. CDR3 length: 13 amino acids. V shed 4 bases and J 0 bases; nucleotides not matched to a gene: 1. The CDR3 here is CASSPGGSYEQYF. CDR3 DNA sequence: TGCGCCAGCAGCCCGGGGGGCTCCTACGAGCAGTACTTC.

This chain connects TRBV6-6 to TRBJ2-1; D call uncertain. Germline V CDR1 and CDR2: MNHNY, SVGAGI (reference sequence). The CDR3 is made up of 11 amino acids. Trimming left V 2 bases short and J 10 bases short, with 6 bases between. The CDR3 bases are TGTGCCAGCAGTTACCCCCGCGAGCAGTTCTTC. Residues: CASSYPREQFF.

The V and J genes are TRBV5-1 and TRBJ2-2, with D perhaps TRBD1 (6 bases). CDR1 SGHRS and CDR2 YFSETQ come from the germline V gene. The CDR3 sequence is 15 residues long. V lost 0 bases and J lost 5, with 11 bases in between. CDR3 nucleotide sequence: TGCGCCAGCAGCTTGGCACAGGGCCCTACCGGGGAGCTGTTTTTT. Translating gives CASSLAQGPTGELFF.

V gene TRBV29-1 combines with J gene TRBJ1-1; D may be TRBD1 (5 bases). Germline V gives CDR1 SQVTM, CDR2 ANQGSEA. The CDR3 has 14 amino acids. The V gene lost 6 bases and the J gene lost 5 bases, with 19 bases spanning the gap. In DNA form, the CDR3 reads TGCAGCGTAGGCTTTCAGGGTTCGTGGACTGAAGCTTTCTTT. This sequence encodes CSVGFQGSWTEAFF.

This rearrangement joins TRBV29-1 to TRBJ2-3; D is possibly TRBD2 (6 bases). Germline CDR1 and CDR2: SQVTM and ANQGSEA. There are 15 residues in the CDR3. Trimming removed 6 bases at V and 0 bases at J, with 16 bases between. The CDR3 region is CSVALMRDSTDTQYF. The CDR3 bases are TGCAGCGTGGCCCTAATGCGGGACAGCACAGATACGCAGTATTTT.

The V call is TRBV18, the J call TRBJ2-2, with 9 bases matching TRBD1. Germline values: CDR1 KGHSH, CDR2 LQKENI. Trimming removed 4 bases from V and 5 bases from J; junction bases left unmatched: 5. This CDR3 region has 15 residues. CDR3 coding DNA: TGTGCCAGCTCACATGGGACAGGGTGGACCGGGGAGCTGTTTTTT. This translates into CASSHGTGWTGELFF.

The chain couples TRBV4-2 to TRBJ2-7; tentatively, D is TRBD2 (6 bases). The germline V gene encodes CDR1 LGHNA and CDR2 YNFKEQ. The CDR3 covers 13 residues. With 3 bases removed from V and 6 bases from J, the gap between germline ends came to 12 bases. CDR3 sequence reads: CASSHGGAGEQYF. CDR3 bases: TGTGCCAGCAGCCATGGAGGGGCGGGCGAGCAGTACTTC.

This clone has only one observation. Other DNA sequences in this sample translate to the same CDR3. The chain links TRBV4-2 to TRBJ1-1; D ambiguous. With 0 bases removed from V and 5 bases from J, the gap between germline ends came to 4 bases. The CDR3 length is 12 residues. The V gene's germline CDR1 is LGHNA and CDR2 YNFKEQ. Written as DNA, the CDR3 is TGTGCCAGCAGCCAAGATTTTACTGAAGCTTTCTTT. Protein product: CASSQDFTEAFF.

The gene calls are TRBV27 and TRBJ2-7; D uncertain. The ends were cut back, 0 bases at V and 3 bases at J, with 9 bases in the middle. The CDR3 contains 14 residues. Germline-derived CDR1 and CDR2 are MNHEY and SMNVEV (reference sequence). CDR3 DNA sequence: TGTGCCAGCAGTTTATCGTTTAGTTACTACGAGCAGTACTTC. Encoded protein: CASSLSFSYYEQYF.

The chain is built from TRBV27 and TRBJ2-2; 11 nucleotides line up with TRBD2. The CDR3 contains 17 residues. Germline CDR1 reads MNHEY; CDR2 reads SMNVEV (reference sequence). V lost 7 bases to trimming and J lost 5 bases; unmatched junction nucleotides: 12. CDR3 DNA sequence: TGTGCCAGCACCATGGGTCTAGCGGGAGGTAGGACCGGGGAGCTGTTTTTT. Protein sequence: CASTMGLAGGRTGELFF.

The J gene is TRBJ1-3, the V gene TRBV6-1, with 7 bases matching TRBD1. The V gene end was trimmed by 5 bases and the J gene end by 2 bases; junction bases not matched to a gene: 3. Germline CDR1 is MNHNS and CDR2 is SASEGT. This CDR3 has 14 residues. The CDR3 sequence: CASSTTGTGNTIYF. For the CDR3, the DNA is TGTGCCAGCAGTACGACAGGGACTGGAAACACCATATATTTT.

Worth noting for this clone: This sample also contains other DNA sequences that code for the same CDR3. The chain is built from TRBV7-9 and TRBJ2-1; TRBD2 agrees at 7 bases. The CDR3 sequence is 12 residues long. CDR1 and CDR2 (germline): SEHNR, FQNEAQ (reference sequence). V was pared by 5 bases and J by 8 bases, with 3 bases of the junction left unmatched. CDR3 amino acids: CASSITSDEQFF. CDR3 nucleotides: TGTGCCAGCAGCATTACTAGCGATGAGCAGTTCTTC.

The CDR3 sequence is CATSDPVNGTDTQYF. The CDR3 DNA is TGTGCCACCTCGGACCCGGTAAATGGAACAGATACGCAGTATTTT. The chain carries TRBV10-3 and TRBJ2-3; no definite D call. Trimming shortened V by 10 bases and J by 3 bases, and 20 bases separated the two germline ends. The CDR3 runs 15 residues. The germline CDR1 and CDR2 sequences are ENHRY and SYGVKD.

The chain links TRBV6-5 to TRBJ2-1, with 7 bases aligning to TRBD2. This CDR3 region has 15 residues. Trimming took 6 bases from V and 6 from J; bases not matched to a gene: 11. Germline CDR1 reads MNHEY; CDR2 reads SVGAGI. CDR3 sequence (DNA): TGTGCCAGCAGCTATCTGGGGGGGGAGAGCAATGAGCAGTTCTTC. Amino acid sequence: CASSYLGGESNEQFF.

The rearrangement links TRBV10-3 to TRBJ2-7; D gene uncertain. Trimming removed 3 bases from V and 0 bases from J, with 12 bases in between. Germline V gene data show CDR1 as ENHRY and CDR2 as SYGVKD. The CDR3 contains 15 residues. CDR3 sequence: CAISDLELSSYEQYF. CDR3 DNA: TGTGCCATCAGTGATCTAGAGCTGAGCTCCTACGAGCAGTACTTC.

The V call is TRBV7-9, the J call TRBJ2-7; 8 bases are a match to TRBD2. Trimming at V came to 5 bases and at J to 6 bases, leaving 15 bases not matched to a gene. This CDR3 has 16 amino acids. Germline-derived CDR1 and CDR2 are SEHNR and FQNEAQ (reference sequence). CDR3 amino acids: CASSPPSSGGIREQYF. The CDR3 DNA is TGTGCCAGCAGCCCCCCTAGTTCGGGAGGGATACGCGAGCAGTACTTC.

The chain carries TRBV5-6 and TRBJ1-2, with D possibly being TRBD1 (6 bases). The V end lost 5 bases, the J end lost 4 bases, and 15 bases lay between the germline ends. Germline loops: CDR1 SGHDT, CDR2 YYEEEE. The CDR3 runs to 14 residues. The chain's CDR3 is CASRPSRGGYGYTF. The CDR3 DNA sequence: TGTGCCAGCAGACCAAGCAGGGGTGGCTATGGCTACACCTTC. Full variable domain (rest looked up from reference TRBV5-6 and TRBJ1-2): DAGVTQSPTHLIKTRGQQVTLRCSPKSGHDTVSWYQQALGQGPQFIFQYYEEEERQRGNFPDRFSGHQFPNYSSELNVNALLLGDSALYLCASRPSRGGYGYTFGSGTRLTVV.

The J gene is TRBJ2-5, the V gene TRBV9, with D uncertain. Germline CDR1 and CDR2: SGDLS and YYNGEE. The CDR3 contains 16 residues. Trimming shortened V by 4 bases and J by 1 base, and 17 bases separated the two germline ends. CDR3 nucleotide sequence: TGTGCCAGCAGCCCGACTGACAAGCTACCCCAAGAGACCCAGTACTTC. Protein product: CASSPTDKLPQETQYF.

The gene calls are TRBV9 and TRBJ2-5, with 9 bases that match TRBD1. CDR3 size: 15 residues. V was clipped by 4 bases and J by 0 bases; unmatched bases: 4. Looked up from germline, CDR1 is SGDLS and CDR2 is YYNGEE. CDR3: CASSSDRGHQETQYF. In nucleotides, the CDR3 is TGTGCCAGCAGCTCGGACAGGGGCCACCAAGAGACCCAGTACTTC.

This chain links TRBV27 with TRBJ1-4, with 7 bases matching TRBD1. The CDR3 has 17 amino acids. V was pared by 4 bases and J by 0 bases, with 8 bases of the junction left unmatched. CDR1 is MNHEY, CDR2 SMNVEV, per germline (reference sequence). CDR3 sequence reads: CASSSLPGQSTNEKLFF. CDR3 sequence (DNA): TGTGCCAGCAGTTCCCTCCCGGGACAGTCAACTAATGAAAAACTGTTTTTT.